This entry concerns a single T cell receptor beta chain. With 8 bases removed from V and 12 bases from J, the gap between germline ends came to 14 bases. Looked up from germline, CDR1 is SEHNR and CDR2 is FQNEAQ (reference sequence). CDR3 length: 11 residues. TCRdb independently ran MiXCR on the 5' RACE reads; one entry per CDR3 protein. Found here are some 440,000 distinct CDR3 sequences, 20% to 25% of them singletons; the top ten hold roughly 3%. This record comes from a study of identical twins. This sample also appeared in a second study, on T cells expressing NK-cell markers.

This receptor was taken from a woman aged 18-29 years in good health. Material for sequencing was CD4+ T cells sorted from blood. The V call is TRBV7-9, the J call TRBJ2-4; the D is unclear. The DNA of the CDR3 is TGTGCCAGCGCACTCCGGCAGGATCAGTACTTC. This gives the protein CASALRQDQYF.